This note documents a single T cell receptor (beta chain) sequence. CDR1 is MNHEY, CDR2 SMNVEV, per germline (reference sequence). The CDR3 totals 14 residues. The V end was cut by 4 bases, the J end by 1 base, with 11 bases between. Several immunoSEQ plates held equal portions of the genomic DNA taken from each subset. Authors' processing steps: ImmunoSEQ sequences covered only the junction and lacked quality scores; filtering therefore differed. Libraries were prepared by immunoSEQ multiplex PCR; TCRdb keeps only in-frame clonotypes and omits some of them. That table furnishes V, J and clone size, whereas the DNA furnished D and trimming. The table has approximately 840,000 clones, 95% to 97% seen once; the top ten hold about 0.22%. The sample originates from a study of shared clonotypes between healthy human individuals. Looking at the study overall: A couple of women and a few men aged 18 to 49 made up the donors.

Naivety among CD8 cells was defined by CD45RO negativity and positive CCR7 selection, thereby excluding terminally differentiated effector memory CD45RA+ cells. Donors comprised only Caucasian adults living in Nashville, Tennessee. This clonotype was sampled from a man in his thirties or forties in good health. This rearrangement joins TRBV27 to TRBJ2-7, with a tentative D call TRBD2 (6 bases). Sequenced sample: naive CD8+ T cells sorted from blood. CDR3 coding DNA: TGTGCCAGCAGTTACGGAGGGGAGTCCTACGAGCAGTACTTC. It translates to CASSYGGESYEQYF.